These 24 T cell receptor beta chains share one sample of origin, sequenced in a study of blood T cell repertoires in COVID-19. Profiled with immunoSEQ multiplex PCR; TCRdb holds only in-frame clones, not every one. The table shows some 350,000 clones, with around 87% occurring only once. The specimen was peripheral blood. Every receptor here comes from a woman aged 45-60 years with COVID-19, enrolled during active disease.

CDR3 protein: CASSPPRGQENEKLFF. The CDR3 DNA follows: TGTGCCAGCAGCCCACCCCGGGGACAGGAAAATGAAAAACTGTTTTTT. The rearrangement uses TRBV7-8 and TRBJ1-4; 8 nucleotides agree with TRBD1. Germline V CDR1 and CDR2: SGHVS, FQNEAQ. V was clipped by 5 bases and J by 5 bases; unmatched bases: 10. The CDR3 spans 16 residues.

For this clone: A read error may account for a junction end that differs from germline. The chain uses TRBV2 and TRBJ2-5; D gene unclear. There are 12 residues in the CDR3. Germline values: CDR1 SNHLY, CDR2 FYNNEI. The CDR3 region is CSSRWYQETQYF. In DNA form, the CDR3 reads TGCTCCTCTAGGTGGTACCAAGAGACCCAGTACTTC.

The chain employs TRBV20-1 and TRBJ2-3; D gene unclear. The ends were cut back, 3 bases at V and 3 bases at J, with 16 bases in the middle. CDR3 size: 15 residues. Germline V CDR1 and CDR2: DFQATT, SNEGSKA (reference sequence). In DNA form, the CDR3 reads TGCAGTGCTAGTGGCACCAACTACGCGACAGATACGCAGTATTTT. Encoded protein: CSASGTNYATDTQYF.

The V and J genes are TRBV5-1 and TRBJ2-1; 9 nucleotides line up with TRBD2. V shed 3 bases, J shed 2 bases, and the junction held 3 bases outside the gene matches. Germline CDR1 is SGHRS and CDR2 is YFSETQ. The CDR3 sequence is 15 residues long. The CDR3 region is CASSSIAGAYNEQFF. CDR3 DNA: TGCGCCAGCAGCTCTATAGCGGGGGCCTACAATGAGCAGTTCTTC.

V usage is TRBV7-8 and J usage is TRBJ2-3; maybe TRBD2 (6 bases). Germline CDR1 is SGHVS and CDR2 is FQNEAQ. The CDR3 runs to 20 residues. The V end lost 0 bases, the J end lost 2 bases, and 24 bases lay between the germline ends. CDR3 amino acids: CASSLALDNQASVNTDTQYF. The CDR3 DNA reads TGTGCCAGCAGCTTAGCGTTGGACAACCAGGCTAGCGTGAACACAGATACGCAGTATTTT.

The chain uses TRBV7-2 and TRBJ1-2, with unresolved D. CDR3 size: 16 residues. V lost 1 base, J lost 5 bases, and 17 bases lay in between. The V gene's germline CDR1 is SGHTA and CDR2 FQGNSA. CDR3 sequence reads: CASSLVGRIGVYGYTF. The DNA for the CDR3 is TGTGCCAGCAGCTTAGTCGGGAGGATCGGAGTATATGGCTACACCTTC.

This clone occurred a few times. This chain joins TRBV5-4 and TRBJ2-1; the match to TRBD2 covers 10 bases. The CDR3 totals 13 residues. V shed 10 bases and J 12 bases; nucleotides not matched to a gene: 13. CDR1 and CDR2 from the germline V gene are SGHNT and YYREEE (reference sequence). The CDR3 spells CASSTSGTRLQFF. The CDR3 DNA sequence: TGTGCCTCCTCAACTAGCGGGACAAGGCTGCAGTTCTTC.

This chain links TRBV29-1 with TRBJ2-1, with 8 bases lining up with TRBD2. The CDR3 sequence is 15 residues long. V shed 4 bases, J shed 7 bases, and the junction held 12 bases outside the gene matches. The germline V gene encodes CDR1 SQVTM and CDR2 ANQGSEA. The CDR3 reads CSVVPTGGPLNEQFF. For the CDR3, the DNA is TGCAGCGTTGTTCCAACGGGAGGGCCTCTAAATGAGCAGTTCTTC.

This clone occurred a few times. The chain is built from TRBV9 and TRBJ2-5; D is ambiguous. The CDR3 contains 12 residues. Trimming removed 3 bases at V and 7 bases at J, with 10 bases between. In germline, CDR1 is SGDLS, CDR2 YYNGEE. The CDR3 region has the DNA TGTGCCAGCAGCGGGAGATATGGGACCCAGTACTTC. Protein sequence: CASSGRYGTQYF.

This clone was seen only a few times. The V call is TRBV5-8, the J call TRBJ2-1; tentatively, D is TRBD1 (6 bases). The CDR3 is 15 residues long. Germline V lookup: CDR1 SGHTS, CDR2 YDEGEE. V dropped 1 base and J dropped 8 bases, with 16 bases sitting between them. CDR3 DNA: TGTGCCAGCAGCTTGTCATGGGGCAGGGGCTATGAGCAGTTCTTC. This encodes CASSLSWGRGYEQFF.

The chain recombines TRBV11-2 with TRBJ2-2; 15 nucleotides match TRBD2. Losses at the gene ends were 5 bases for V and 4 bases for J; bases not matched to a gene: 8. The CDR3 has 18 amino acids. Germline assignment: CDR1 SGHAT and CDR2 FQNNGV. The chain's CDR3 is CASSPRTSGRAVTGELFF. The CDR3 DNA follows: TGTGCCAGCAGCCCACGGACTAGCGGGAGGGCGGTCACCGGGGAGCTGTTTTTT.

The chain couples TRBV7-9 to TRBJ2-2; D not resolved. This CDR3 is 12 amino acids long. Germline CDR1 and CDR2: SEHNR and FQNEAQ (reference sequence). The germline V and J ends were trimmed by 5 bases and 3 bases, with 4 bases remaining between them. The CDR3 reads CASSLHTGELFF. The CDR3 DNA sequence: TGTGCCAGCAGCCTACACACCGGGGAGCTGTTTTTT.

This chain links TRBV4-2 with TRBJ1-1; D not certain. V gave up 0 bases and J gave up 1 base, with 15 bases separating them. This CDR3 is built from 17 residues. Germline V gene sequence: CDR1 LGHNA, CDR2 YNFKEQ. The CDR3 sequence is CASSQDLLVMRNTEAFF. CDR3 bases: TGTGCCAGCAGCCAAGATCTCTTAGTGATGCGGAACACTGAAGCTTTCTTT.

The V gene is TRBV7-9, the J gene TRBJ1-2; possible D gene TRBD1, 6 bases. The CDR3 sequence is 15 residues long. Trimming pared 5 bases from V and 3 bases from J, leaving 16 bases between. Germline V lookup: CDR1 SEHNR, CDR2 FQNEAQ (reference sequence). The DNA for the CDR3 is TGTGCCAGCAGCACCATGGACAGTCCTTACTATGGCTACACCTTC. Its translation: CASSTMDSPYYGYTF. Filled out from reference TRBV7-9 and TRBJ1-2, the complete variable domain reads DTGVSQNPRHKITKRGQNVTFRCDPISEHNRLYWYRQTLGQGPEFLTYFQNEAQLEKSRLLSDRFSAERPKGSFSTLEIQRTEQGDSAMYLCASSTMDSPYYGYTFGSGTRLTVV.

This chain joins TRBV19 and TRBJ2-1, with D maybe TRBD2 (5 bases). The CDR3 length is 15 residues. The germline V gene encodes CDR1 LNHDA and CDR2 SQIVND (reference sequence). Trimming cost V 6 bases and J 0 bases, with 12 bases left between them. CDR3: CASRDYGFSYNEQFF. In nucleotides, the CDR3 is TGTGCCAGTAGAGACTACGGGTTCTCCTACAATGAGCAGTTCTTC.

This chain uses TRBV5-1 with TRBJ2-5, with TRBD1 identical over 9 bases. CDR1 is SGHRS, CDR2 YFSETQ, per germline. The CDR3 runs 16 residues. V shed 4 bases, J shed 4 bases, and the junction held 11 bases outside the gene matches. CDR3 in amino acids: CASSAADRGGSETQYF. Here the CDR3 DNA reads TGCGCCAGCAGCGCTGCGGACAGGGGAGGGTCAGAGACCCAGTACTTC.

This clone was seen a few times. The CDR3 bases are TGTGCCAGCAGTTTATCTAGTCCCGGGACAGTGAAGGTACCCTACAATGAGCAGTTCTTC. As protein: CASSLSSPGTVKVPYNEQFF. This chain uses TRBV27 with TRBJ2-1, with TRBD1 matching 7 bases. Looked up from germline, CDR1 is MNHEY and CDR2 is SMNVEV (reference sequence). The CDR3 covers 20 residues. Losses at the gene ends were 0 bases for V and 2 bases for J; bases not matched to a gene: 16.

This chain uses TRBV11-2 with TRBJ2-2; perhaps TRBD1 as D (6 bases). Germline V gives CDR1 SGHAT, CDR2 FQNNGV. With 0 bases removed from V and 4 bases from J, the gap between germline ends came to 21 bases. This CDR3 has 19 residues. CDR3 protein: CASSLDGTTGQRSTGELFF. CDR3 DNA: TGTGCCAGCAGCTTAGACGGGACCACCGGACAGAGGTCCACCGGGGAGCTGTTTTTT.

V is TRBV5-1 and J is TRBJ2-7; D is uncertain. Germline CDR1 SGHRS, CDR2 YFSETQ. V lost 0 bases and J lost 2, with 12 bases in between. This CDR3 spans 15 amino acids. The CDR3 DNA reads TGCGCCAGCAGCTTGGGCGCGGCTACAACCTACGAGCAGTACTTC. The encoded protein is CASSLGAATTYEQYF.

The genes are TRBV6-1 and TRBJ2-7; 10 bases align to TRBD2. With V trimmed by 1 base and J by 3 bases, 3 bases remained unmatched. The germline V gene encodes CDR1 MNHNS and CDR2 SASEGT. The length of the CDR3 is 15 residues. The CDR3 loop reads CASSEGGLASYEQYF. The CDR3 coding sequence is TGTGCCAGCAGTGAAGGGGGACTAGCGAGCTACGAGCAGTACTTC.

J is TRBJ2-7 and V is TRBV14; 11 positions agree with TRBD1. This CDR3 is built from 15 residues. Losses at the gene ends were 5 bases for V and 3 bases for J; bases not matched to a gene: 6. Per germline, CDR1 SGHDN and CDR2 FVKESK. CDR3 nucleotides: TGTGCCAGCAGCTATCGGACAGGGGGCCTCTACGAGCAGTACTTC. Amino acid sequence: CASSYRTGGLYEQYF.

J is TRBJ2-5 and V is TRBV6-5, with TRBD1 matching 8 bases. The CDR3 spans 14 residues. Looked up from germline, CDR1 is MNHEY and CDR2 is SVGAGI. The V segment lost 2 bases and the J segment 1 base; nucleotides outside the gene matches: 0. CDR3 sequence reads: CASSYDRGQETQYF. CDR3 in DNA: TGTGCCAGCAGTTACGACAGGGGCCAAGAGACCCAGTACTTC.

The count of this clone is one. The CDR3 bases are TGTGCCATCAGTGACGGGAGCTCCTACAATGAGCAGTTCTTC. Its translation: CAISDGSSYNEQFF. The chain carries TRBV10-3 and TRBJ2-1; weak D call: TRBD2 (6 bases). This CDR3 is built from 14 residues. CDR1 and CDR2 (germline): ENHRY, SYGVKD. V was clipped by 3 bases and J by 0 bases, with 6 bases between them.

This chain links TRBV3-1 (or the pseudogene TRBV3-2) with TRBJ2-3, with 8 bases aligning to TRBD2. Germline V CDR1 and CDR2: LGHDT, YNNKEL (reference sequence). Trimming cost V 6 bases and J 2 bases; bases outside gene matches: 1. The CDR3 loop spans 13 amino acids. CDR3 in DNA: TGTGCCAGCAGACTAGCGGCCACAGATACGCAGTATTTT. Protein product: CASRLAATDTQYF.